This T cell receptor beta chain emerged from a study of blood T cell repertoires in COVID-19. Assay used: immunoSEQ multiplex PCR; TCRdb lists only in-frame clones, some missing. The repertoire consists of 350,000 to 450,000 clones, with around 89% occurring once and the leading ten covering 1.5% to 1.8%. The V end was cut by 10 bases, the J end by 0 bases, with 19 bases between. The CDR3 covers 15 residues. Germline V CDR1 and CDR2: SNHLY, FYNNEI. The clonotype originates from a woman aged 40 to 55 with COVID-19, enrolled during active disease. V and J are TRBV2 and TRBJ2-7, with D maybe TRBD2 (5 bases). What was sequenced was peripheral blood. The DNA of the CDR3 is TGTGCCAACAAACCGGGGTTTCGGACCTCCTACGAGCAGTACTTC. As protein: CANKPGFRTSYEQYF.